Sequencing of this T cell receptor (beta chain) was carried out in a study of blood T cells in healthy people across ages. Primers used in a second PCR of roughly 6 to 12 cycles were a sample-barcoded 5' primer and a J-beta primer mix. The study obtained at least 2.5 million CDR3-containing paired-end reads from every sample. TCRdb processed the 5' RACE reads anew with MiXCR; each CDR3 protein has one entry. The sample includes approximately 690,000 distinct CDR3 sequences, approximately 40% of them seen just once. Study-wide results and limits: There were more naive CD4+ cells and higher diversity in long-lived donors than in aged donors. The study found TCR beta diversity correlated strongly with naive T cell percentage.

Between the trimmed V and J ends, which lost 0 bases and 2 bases, there was a span of 9 bases. The CDR3 sequence is 14 residues long. CDR1 is SGHRS and CDR2 is YFSETQ in the germline V gene. Healthy Russian Caucasian donors spanned ages about 6 to 90 years. This clonotype was recorded at least ten times. The antigen is not known. The chain carries TRBV5-1 and TRBJ2-7, with D perhaps assigned TRBD1 or TRBD2 (5 bases each). The sequenced sample was blood. The sequence was obtained from an elderly man in good health. The CDR3 loop reads CASSLGGVAYEQYF. Here the CDR3 DNA reads TGCGCCAGCAGCTTGGGAGGGGTCGCCTACGAGCAGTACTTC.